The 14 T cell receptor beta chains below all came from one sample that was sequenced in a study of cytomegalovirus exposure and HLA in healthy donors. Primers: 60 Vbeta forward and 13 Jbeta reverse. Using immunoSEQ multiplex PCR, the repertoire was profiled, and TCRdb retains in-frame clones only, with some absent. The sample lists roughly 130,000 clones, approximately 78% occurring once. The specimen sequenced was PBMCs. The receptors derive from a human donor in good health.

The rearrangement links TRBV19 to TRBJ2-1; TRBD2 matches 13 bases. V shed 3 bases and J 10 bases; nucleotides not matched to a gene: 9. This CDR3 region has 16 residues. The V gene's germline CDR1 is LNHDA and CDR2 SQIVND (reference sequence). Here the CDR3 reads CASSIGGTSGTEEQFF. CDR3 bases: TGTGCCAGTAGTATTGGCGGGACTAGCGGGACTGAGGAGCAGTTCTTC.

V and J are TRBV2 and TRBJ2-2; D call uncertain. CDR3 length: 12 residues. V shed 7 bases and J shed 5 bases, with 8 bases lying between them. Germline lookup yields CDR1 SNHLY and CDR2 FYNNEI. The CDR3 region is CASTRFTGELFF. The CDR3 bases are TGTGCCAGCACCAGGTTTACCGGGGAGCTGTTTTTT.

This clone was seen just once. The gene calls are TRBV6-4 and TRBJ1-2; D not resolved. The CDR3 is made up of 17 amino acids. V lost 9 bases and J lost 2, with 25 bases in between. In germline, CDR1 is MRHNA, CDR2 SNTAGT. In DNA, the CDR3 is TGTGCCAGTTGGAGGGTGGGGTCGGGAGACCTAAACTATGGCTACACCTTC. Protein product: CASWRVGSGDLNYGYTF.

This chain joins TRBV5-1 and TRBJ2-1; 10 bases agree with TRBD2. V shed 6 bases, J shed 6 bases, and the junction held 6 bases outside the gene matches. The CDR3 consists of 14 residues. Germline values: CDR1 SGHRS, CDR2 YFSETQ. The CDR3 is CASKTSGWGNEQFF. Here the CDR3 DNA reads TGCGCCAGCAAGACTAGCGGGTGGGGCAATGAGCAGTTCTTC.

Notes on this clone: Sequence at one end of the junction differs from germline and may be a read error. This chain connects TRBV7-9 to TRBJ2-1, with 9 bases matching TRBD2. CDR3 length equals 17 residues. Per the germline V gene, CDR1 is SEHNR and CDR2 is FQNEAQ (reference sequence). The CDR3, as DNA: TGTTCCAGCAGCGTAATGATAGCGGGAGTCGTCTACAATGAGCAGTTCTTC. Translated, it gives CSSSVMIAGVVYNEQFF.

The chain is built from TRBV27 and TRBJ2-3, with TRBD2 matching 8 bases. This CDR3 has 16 amino acids. J lost 0 bases, V lost 5 bases, and 7 bases had no gene match. CDR1 and CDR2 (germline): MNHEY, SMNVEV (reference sequence). CDR3 sequence reads: CASSPPSGFSTDTQYF. The CDR3 coding sequence is TGTGCCAGCAGTCCTCCTAGCGGGTTTAGCACAGATACGCAGTATTTT.

The chain has TRBV5-4 and TRBJ2-5; D remains unclear. CDR1 is SGHNT and CDR2 is YYREEE in the germline V gene (reference sequence). Trimming removed 0 bases at V and 3 bases at J, with 6 bases between. This CDR3 comprises 13 residues. CDR3 bases: TGTGCCAGCAGCTTGGTTCGGGAAGAGACCCAGTACTTC. As protein: CASSLVREETQYF.

This sequence joins TRBV5-6 and TRBJ2-3; 12 nucleotides match TRBD2. The V and J ends lost 0 bases and 3 bases, in that order; junction bases with no gene match: 11. This CDR3 comprises 19 residues. Germline-derived CDR1 and CDR2 are SGHDT and YYEEEE. This chain's CDR3 is CASSLGIWRLAGETDTQYF. The CDR3 DNA follows: TGTGCCAGCAGCTTGGGTATCTGGAGACTAGCGGGGGAGACAGATACGCAGTATTTT.

The V gene is TRBV15, the J gene TRBJ1-1; 11 positions match TRBD1. The CDR3 is 15 residues long. With V trimmed by 0 bases and J by 8 bases, 5 bases remained unmatched. In germline, CDR1 is LNHNV, CDR2 YYDKDF (reference sequence). CDR3 coding DNA: TGTGCCACCAGCAGAGATTCCGGACAGGGGGCCGAAGCTTTCTTT. Protein: CATSRDSGQGAEAFF.

This chain connects TRBV30 to TRBJ2-3, with D possibly being TRBD1 (5 bases). V was pared by 1 base and J by 2 bases, with 10 bases between. CDR3 size: 14 residues. Germline CDR1 is GTSNPN and CDR2 is SVGIG (reference sequence). CDR3 in amino acids: CAWSATAHTDTQYF. As DNA, the CDR3 is TGTGCCTGGAGTGCGACAGCGCACACAGATACGCAGTATTTT.

The J gene is TRBJ2-5, the V gene TRBV28, with 9 bases aligning to TRBD2. The better agreement between TRBJ2-7 and the DNA end casts doubt on the J call. Germline CDR1 and CDR2: MDHEN and SYDVKM. This CDR3 has 17 residues. Here the CDR3 DNA reads TGTGCCAGCAGGGCACCTTTGGCGGGAGGGCCAAGATACGAGCAGTACTTC. Encoded protein: CASRAPLAGGPRYEQYF.

The rearrangement links TRBV27 to TRBJ2-5, with a weak D call TRBD1 (5 bases). Per the germline V gene, CDR1 is MNHEY and CDR2 is SMNVEV (reference sequence). V gave up 7 bases and J gave up 1 base, with 13 bases separating them. The CDR3 totals 14 residues. In DNA form, the CDR3 reads TGTGCCAGCACCCCCGCAGGGTCCCAAGAGACCCAGTACTTC. Its translation: CASTPAGSQETQYF.

The chain is built from TRBV19 and TRBJ2-5; 9 nucleotides line up with TRBD2. Unmatched junction bases numbered 2, after V lost 5 bases and J lost 4 bases. Per the germline V gene, CDR1 is LNHDA and CDR2 is SQIVND (reference sequence). CDR3 size: 13 residues. Here the CDR3 DNA reads TGTGCCAGTAGTGTTAGCGGGGGAGAGACCCAGTACTTC. Its translation is CASSVSGGETQYF.

The gene calls are TRBV5-6 and TRBJ2-1; TRBD2 matches at 7 bases. This CDR3 region has 17 residues. J lost 1 base, V lost 0 bases, and 7 bases had no gene match. Germline CDR1 SGHDT, CDR2 YYEEEE. CDR3 sequence: CASSLGWEGLSYNEQFF. The CDR3 bases are TGTGCCAGCAGCTTGGGGTGGGAGGGATTATCCTACAATGAGCAGTTCTTC.